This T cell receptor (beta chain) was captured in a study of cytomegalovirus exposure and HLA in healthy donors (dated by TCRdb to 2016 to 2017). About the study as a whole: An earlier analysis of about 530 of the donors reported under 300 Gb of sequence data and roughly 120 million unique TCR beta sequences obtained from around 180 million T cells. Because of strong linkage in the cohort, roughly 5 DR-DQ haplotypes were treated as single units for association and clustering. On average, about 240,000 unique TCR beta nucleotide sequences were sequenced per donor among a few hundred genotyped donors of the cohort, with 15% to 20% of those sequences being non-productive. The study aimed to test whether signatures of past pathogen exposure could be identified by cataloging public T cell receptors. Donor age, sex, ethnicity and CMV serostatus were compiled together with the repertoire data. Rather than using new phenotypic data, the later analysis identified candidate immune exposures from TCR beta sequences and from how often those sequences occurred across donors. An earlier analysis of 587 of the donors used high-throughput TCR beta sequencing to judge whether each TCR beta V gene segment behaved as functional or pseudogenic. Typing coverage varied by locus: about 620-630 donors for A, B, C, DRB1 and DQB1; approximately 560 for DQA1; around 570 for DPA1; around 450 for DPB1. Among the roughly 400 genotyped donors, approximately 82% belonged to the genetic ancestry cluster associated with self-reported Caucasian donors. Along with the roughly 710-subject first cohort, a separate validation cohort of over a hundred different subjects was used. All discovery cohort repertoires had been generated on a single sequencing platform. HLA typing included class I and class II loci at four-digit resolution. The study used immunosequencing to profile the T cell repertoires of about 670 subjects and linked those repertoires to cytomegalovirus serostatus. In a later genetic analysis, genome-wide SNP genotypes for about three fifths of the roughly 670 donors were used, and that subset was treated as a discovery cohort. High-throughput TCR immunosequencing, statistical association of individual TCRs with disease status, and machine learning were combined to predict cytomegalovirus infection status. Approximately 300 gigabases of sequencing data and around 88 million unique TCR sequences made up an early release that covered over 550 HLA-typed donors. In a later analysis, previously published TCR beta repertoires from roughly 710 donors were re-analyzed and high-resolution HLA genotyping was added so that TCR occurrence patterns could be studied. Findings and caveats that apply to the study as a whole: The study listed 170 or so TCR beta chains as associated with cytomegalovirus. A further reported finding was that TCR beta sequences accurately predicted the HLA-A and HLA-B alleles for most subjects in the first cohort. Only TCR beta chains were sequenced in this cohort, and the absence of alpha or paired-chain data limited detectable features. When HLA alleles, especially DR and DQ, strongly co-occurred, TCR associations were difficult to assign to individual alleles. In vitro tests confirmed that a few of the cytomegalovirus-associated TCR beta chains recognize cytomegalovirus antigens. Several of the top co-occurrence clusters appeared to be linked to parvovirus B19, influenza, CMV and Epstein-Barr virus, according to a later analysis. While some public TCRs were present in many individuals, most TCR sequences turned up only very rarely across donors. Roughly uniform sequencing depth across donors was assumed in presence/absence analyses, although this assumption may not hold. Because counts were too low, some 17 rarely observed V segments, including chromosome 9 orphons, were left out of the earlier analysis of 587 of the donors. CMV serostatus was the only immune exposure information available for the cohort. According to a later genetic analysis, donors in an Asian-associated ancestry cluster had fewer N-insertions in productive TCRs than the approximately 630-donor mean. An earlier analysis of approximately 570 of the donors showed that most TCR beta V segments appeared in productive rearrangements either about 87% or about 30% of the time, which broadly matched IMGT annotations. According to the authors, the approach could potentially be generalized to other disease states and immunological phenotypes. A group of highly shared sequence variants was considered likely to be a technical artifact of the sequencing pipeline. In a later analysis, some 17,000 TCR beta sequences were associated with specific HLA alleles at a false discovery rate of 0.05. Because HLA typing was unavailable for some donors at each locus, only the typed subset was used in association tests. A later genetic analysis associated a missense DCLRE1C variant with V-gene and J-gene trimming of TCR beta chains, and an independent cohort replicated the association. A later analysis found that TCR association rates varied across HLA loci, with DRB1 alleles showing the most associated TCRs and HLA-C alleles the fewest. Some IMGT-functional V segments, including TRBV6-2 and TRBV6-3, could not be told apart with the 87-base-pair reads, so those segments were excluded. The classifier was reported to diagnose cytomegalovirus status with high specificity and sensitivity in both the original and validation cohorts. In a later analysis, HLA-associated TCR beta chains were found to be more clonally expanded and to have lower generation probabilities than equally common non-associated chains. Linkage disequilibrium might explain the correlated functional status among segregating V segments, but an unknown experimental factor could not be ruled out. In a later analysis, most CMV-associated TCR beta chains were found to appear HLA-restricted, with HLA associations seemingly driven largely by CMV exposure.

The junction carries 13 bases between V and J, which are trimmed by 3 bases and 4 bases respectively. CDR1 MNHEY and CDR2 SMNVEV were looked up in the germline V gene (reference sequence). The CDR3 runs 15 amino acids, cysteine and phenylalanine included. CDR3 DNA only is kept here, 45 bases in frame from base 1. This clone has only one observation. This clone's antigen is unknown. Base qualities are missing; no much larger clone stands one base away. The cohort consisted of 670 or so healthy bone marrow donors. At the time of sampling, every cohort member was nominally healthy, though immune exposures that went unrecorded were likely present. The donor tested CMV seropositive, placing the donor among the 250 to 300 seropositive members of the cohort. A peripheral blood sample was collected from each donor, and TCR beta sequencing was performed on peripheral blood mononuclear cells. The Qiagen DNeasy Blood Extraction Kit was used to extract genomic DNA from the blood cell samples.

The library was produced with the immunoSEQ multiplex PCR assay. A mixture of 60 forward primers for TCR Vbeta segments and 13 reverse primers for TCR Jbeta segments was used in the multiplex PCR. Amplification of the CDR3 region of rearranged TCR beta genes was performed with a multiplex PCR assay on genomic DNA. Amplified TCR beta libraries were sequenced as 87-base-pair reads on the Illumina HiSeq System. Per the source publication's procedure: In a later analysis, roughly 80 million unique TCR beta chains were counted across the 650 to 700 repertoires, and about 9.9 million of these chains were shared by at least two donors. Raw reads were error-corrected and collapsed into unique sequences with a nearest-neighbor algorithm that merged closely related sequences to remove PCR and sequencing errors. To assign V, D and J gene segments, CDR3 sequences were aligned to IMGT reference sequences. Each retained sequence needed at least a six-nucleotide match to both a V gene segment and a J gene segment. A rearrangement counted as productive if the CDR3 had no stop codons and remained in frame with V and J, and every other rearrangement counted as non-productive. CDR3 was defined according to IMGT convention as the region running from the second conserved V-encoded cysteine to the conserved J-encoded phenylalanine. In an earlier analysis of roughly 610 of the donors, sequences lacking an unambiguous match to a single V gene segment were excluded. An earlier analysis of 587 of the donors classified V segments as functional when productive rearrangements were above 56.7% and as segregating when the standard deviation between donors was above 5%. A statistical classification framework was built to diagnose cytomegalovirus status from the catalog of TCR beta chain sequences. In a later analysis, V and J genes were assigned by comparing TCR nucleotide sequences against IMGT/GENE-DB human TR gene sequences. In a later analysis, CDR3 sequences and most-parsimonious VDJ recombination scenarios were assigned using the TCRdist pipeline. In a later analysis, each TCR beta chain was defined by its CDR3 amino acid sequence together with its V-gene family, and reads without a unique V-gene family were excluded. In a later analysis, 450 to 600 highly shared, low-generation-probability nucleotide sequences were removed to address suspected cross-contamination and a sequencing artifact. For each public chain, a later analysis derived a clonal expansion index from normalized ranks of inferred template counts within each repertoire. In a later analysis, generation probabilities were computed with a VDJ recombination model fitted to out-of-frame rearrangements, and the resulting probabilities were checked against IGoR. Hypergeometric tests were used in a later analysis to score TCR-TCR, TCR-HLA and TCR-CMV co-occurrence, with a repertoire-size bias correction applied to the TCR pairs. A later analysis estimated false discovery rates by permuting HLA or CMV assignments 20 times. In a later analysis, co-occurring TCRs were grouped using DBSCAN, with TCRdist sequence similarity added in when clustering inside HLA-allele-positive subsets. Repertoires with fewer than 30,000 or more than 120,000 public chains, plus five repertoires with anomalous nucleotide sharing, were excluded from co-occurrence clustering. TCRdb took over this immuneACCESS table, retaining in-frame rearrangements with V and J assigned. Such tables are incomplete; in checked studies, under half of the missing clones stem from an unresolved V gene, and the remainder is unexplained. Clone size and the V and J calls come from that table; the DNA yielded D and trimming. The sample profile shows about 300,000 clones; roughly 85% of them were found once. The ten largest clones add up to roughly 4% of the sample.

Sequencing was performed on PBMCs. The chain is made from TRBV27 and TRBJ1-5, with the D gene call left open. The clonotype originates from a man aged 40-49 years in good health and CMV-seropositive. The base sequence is TGTGCCAGCAGTTTTAGCCTGGGAGGGAATCAGCCCCAGCATTTT. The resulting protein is CASSFSLGGNQPQHF.